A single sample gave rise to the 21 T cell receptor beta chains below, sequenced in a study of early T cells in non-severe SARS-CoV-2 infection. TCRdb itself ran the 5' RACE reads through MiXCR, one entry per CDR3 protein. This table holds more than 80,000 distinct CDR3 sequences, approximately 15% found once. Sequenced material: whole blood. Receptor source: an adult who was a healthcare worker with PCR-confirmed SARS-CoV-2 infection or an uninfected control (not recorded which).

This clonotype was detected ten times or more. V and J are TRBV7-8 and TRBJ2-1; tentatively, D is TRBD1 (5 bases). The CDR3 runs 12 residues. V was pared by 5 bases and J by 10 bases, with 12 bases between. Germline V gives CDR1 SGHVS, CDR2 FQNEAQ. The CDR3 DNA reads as TGTGCCAGCAGCCTCCCAGGGCTAGAGCAGTTCTTC. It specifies CASSLPGLEQFF.

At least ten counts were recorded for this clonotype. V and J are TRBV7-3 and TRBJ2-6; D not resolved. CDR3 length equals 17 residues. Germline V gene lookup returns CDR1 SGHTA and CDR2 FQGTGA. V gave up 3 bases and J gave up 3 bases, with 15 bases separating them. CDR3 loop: CASSLPAARSGANVLTF. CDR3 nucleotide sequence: TGTGCCAGCAGCTTGCCAGCCGCTAGGAGTGGGGCCAACGTCCTGACTTTC.

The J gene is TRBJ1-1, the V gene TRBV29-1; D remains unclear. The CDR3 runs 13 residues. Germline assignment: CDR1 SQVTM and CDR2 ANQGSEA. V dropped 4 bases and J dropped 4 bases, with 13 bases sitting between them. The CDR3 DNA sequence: TGCAGCGTTGGACCAACCCGCGGCACTGAAGCTTTCTTT. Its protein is CSVGPTRGTEAFF.

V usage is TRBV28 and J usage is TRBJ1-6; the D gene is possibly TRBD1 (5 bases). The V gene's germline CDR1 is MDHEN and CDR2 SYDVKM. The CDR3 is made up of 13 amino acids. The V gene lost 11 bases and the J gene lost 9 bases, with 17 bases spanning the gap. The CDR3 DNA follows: TGTGCCTCCCAAGACGCGGGGACTTCACCCCTCCACTTT. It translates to CASQDAGTSPLHF.

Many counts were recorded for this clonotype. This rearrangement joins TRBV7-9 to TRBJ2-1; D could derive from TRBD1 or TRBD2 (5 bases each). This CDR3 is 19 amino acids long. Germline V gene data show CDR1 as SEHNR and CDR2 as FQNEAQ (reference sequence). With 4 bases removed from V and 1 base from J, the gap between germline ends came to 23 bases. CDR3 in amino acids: CASSSGRGEGPGSYNEQFF. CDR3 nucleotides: TGTGCCAGCAGCTCCGGTCGAGGGGAAGGGCCGGGTTCCTACAATGAGCAGTTCTTC.

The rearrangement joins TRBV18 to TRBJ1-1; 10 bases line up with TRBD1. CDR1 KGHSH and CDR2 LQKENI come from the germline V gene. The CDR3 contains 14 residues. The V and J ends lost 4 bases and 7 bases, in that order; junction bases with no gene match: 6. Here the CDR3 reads CASSRQGQGIEAFF. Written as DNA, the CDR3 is TGTGCCAGCTCACGCCAGGGACAGGGGATTGAAGCTTTCTTT. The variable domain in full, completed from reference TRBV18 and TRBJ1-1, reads NAGVMQNPRHLVRRRGQEARLRCSPMKGHSHVYWYRQLPEEGLKFMVYLQKENIIDESGMPKERFSAEFPKEGPSILRIQQVVRGDSAAYFCASSRQGQGIEAFFGQGTRLTVV.

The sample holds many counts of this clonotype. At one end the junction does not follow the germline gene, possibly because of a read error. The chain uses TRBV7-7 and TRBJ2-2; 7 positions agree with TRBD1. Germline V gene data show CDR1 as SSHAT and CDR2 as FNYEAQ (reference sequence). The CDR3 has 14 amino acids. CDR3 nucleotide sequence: TGTGCTAGCACCTTGACAGGGATGACCGGGGAGCTGTTTTTT. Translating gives CASTLTGMTGELFF.

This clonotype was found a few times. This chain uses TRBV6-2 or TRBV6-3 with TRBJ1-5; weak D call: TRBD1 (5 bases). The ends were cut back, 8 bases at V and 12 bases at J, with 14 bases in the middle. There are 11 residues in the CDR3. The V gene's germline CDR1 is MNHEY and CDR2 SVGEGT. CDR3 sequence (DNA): TGTGCCAGCGGGGGAGGGCCGGTCCAGCATTTT. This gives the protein CASGGGPVQHF.

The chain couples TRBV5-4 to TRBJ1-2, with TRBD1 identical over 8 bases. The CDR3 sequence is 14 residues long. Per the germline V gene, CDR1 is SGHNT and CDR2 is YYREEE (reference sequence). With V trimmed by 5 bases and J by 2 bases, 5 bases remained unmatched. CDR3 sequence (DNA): TGTGCCAGCAGTCAGCCAGGGGGCAACTATGGCTACACCTTC. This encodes CASSQPGGNYGYTF.

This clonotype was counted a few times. The CDR3: CASSPPRTSPTTEAFF. The CDR3 DNA reads TGTGCCAGCTCACCACCGAGGACATCCCCAACCACTGAAGCTTTCTTT. V gene TRBV18 combines with J gene TRBJ1-1; maybe TRBD1 (5 bases). CDR3 length: 16 amino acids. With 0 bases removed from V and 4 bases from J, the gap between germline ends came to 15 bases. Germline V gene data show CDR1 as KGHSH and CDR2 as LQKENI.

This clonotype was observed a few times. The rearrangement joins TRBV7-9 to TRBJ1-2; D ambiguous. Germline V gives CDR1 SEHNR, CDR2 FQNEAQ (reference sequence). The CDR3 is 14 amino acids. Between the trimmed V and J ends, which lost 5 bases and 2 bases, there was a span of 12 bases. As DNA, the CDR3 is TGTGCCAGCAGCCCAGTACAGCCAAACTATGGCTACACCTTC. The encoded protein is CASSPVQPNYGYTF.

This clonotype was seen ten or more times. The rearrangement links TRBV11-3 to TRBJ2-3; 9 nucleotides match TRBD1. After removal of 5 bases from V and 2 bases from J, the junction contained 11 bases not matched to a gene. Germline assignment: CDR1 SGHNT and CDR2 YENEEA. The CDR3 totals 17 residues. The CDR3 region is CASSPGSRDRDTDTQYF. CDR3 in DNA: TGTGCCAGCAGCCCAGGCTCCCGGGACAGGGACACAGATACGCAGTATTTT.

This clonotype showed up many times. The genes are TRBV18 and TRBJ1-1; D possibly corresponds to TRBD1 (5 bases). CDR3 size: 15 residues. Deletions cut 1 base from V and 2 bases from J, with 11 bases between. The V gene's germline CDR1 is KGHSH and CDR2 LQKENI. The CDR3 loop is CASSPQGIGNTEAFF. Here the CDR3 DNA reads TGTGCCAGCTCACCACAGGGGATTGGCAACACTGAAGCTTTCTTT.

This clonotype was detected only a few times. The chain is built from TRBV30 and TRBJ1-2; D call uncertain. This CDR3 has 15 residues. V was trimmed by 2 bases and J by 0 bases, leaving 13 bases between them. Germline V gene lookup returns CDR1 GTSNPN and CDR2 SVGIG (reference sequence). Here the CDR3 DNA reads TGTGCCTGGAGTCCCACCGGGCTTGCTAACTATGGCTACACCTTC. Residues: CAWSPTGLANYGYTF.

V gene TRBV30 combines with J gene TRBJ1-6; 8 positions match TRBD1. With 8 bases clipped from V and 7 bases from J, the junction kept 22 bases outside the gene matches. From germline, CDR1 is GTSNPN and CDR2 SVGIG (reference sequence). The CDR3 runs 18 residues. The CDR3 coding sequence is TGTGCCCTGGCCTCCGGGACAGGTCAACGGCCAGCAAATTCACCCCTCCACTTT. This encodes CALASGTGQRPANSPLHF. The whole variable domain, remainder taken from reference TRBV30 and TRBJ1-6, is SQTIHQWPATLVQPVGSPLSLECTVEGTSNPNLYWYRQAAGRGLQLLFYSVGIGQISSEVPQNLSASRPQDRQFILSSKKLLLSDSGFYLCALASGTGQRPANSPLHFGNGTRLTVT.

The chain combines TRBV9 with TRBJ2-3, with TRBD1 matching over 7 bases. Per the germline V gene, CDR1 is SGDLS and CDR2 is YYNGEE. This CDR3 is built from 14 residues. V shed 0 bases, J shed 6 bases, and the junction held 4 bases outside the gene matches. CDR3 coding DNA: TGTGCCAGCAGCGTAGAAGGGGGCCCCGATACGCAGTATTTT. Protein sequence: CASSVEGGPDTQYF.

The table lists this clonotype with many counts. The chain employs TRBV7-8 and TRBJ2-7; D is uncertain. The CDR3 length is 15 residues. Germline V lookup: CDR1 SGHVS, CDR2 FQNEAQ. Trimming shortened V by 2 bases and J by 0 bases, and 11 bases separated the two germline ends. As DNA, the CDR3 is TGTGCCAGCAGCTTACGGGCTGTAAGCTCCTACGAGCAGTACTTC. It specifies CASSLRAVSSYEQYF.

CDR3 coding DNA: TGTGCCAGCTCACCGGGGGGGTATGGCTACACCTTC. Protein product: CASSPGGYGYTF. This sequence joins TRBV18 and TRBJ1-2; a possible D gene is TRBD1 (5 bases). The CDR3 contains 12 residues. Germline V gene lookup returns CDR1 KGHSH and CDR2 LQKENI. Trimming cost V 3 bases and J 5 bases, with 7 bases left between them.

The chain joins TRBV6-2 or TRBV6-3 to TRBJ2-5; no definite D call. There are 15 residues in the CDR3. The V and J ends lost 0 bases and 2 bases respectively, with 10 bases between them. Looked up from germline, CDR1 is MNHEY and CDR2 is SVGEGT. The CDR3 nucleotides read TGTGCCAGCAGTTACTCGATAGTACGGCAAGAGACCCAGTACTTC. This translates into CASSYSIVRQETQYF.

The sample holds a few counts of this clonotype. CDR3 amino acids: CASSLDPSGSYEQYF. The CDR3 bases are TGTGCCAGCTCACTGGATCCGAGTGGTTCCTACGAGCAGTACTTC. The chain couples TRBV18 to TRBJ2-7; D not certain. Germline assignment: CDR1 KGHSH and CDR2 LQKENI. The CDR3 sequence is 15 residues long. V dropped 4 bases and J dropped 1 base, with 14 bases sitting between them.

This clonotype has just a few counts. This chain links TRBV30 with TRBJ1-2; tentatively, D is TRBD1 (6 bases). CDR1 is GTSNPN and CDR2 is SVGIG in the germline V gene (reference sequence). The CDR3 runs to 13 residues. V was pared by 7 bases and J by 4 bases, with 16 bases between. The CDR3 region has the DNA TGTGCCTACGCCGGGACATCTTTCTATGGCTACACCTTC. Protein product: CAYAGTSFYGYTF.